This T cell receptor beta chain was sequenced for a study of T cells in Graves' hyperthyroidism and ophthalmopathy. Across the study: Staff took peripheral blood when the initial diagnosis was made, before any treatment began.

CDR3 length: 12 residues. CDR1 and CDR2 (germline): SEHNR, FQNEAQ (reference sequence). V dropped 5 bases and J dropped 10 bases, with 14 bases sitting between them. TCR beta CDR3 regions were amplified from RNA. HTBI primers were used for first-round RT-PCR of the TCR CDR3. TCRdb itself ran the multiplex PCR reads through MiXCR, one entry per CDR3 protein. This table holds some 800,000 distinct CDR3 sequences, roughly 37% found once. The sample consisted of blood. The gene calls are TRBV7-9 and TRBJ2-5; D call uncertain. This sequence was found in a man younger than 30 with Graves' hyperthyroidism. The DNA for the CDR3 is TGTGCCAGCAGCCCACCGGGTGGAGACCAGTACTTC. This sequence encodes CASSPPGGDQYF.